The sequence of this T cell receptor beta chain was determined in a study of OX40 agonist ivuxolimab in advanced cancers. The wider study: Of mixed ages from about 23 to 85 and averaging about 60 years, the group was about 86% male.

Data came from immunoSEQ multiplex PCR; TCRdb stores just in-frame clones and leaves some out. The data show under 85,000 clones, approximately 86% seen once. The V gene's germline CDR1 is SGHTA and CDR2 FQGNSA. V was shortened by 4 bases and J by 0 bases, with 10 bases between the two germline ends. The CDR3 is 15 amino acids. This sequence originates from an adult with an advanced solid tumor such as melanoma, head and neck, liver or kidney cancer. The input for sequencing was CD4+ or CD8+ T cells sorted from blood, taken in a trial of the OX40 agonist ivuxolimab. The V gene is TRBV7-2, the J gene TRBJ2-1; D uncertain. The CDR3 DNA is TGTGCCAGCAGCTCAGCGCCTGGCTCCTACAATGAGCAGTTCTTC. Translated, it gives CASSSAPGSYNEQFF.